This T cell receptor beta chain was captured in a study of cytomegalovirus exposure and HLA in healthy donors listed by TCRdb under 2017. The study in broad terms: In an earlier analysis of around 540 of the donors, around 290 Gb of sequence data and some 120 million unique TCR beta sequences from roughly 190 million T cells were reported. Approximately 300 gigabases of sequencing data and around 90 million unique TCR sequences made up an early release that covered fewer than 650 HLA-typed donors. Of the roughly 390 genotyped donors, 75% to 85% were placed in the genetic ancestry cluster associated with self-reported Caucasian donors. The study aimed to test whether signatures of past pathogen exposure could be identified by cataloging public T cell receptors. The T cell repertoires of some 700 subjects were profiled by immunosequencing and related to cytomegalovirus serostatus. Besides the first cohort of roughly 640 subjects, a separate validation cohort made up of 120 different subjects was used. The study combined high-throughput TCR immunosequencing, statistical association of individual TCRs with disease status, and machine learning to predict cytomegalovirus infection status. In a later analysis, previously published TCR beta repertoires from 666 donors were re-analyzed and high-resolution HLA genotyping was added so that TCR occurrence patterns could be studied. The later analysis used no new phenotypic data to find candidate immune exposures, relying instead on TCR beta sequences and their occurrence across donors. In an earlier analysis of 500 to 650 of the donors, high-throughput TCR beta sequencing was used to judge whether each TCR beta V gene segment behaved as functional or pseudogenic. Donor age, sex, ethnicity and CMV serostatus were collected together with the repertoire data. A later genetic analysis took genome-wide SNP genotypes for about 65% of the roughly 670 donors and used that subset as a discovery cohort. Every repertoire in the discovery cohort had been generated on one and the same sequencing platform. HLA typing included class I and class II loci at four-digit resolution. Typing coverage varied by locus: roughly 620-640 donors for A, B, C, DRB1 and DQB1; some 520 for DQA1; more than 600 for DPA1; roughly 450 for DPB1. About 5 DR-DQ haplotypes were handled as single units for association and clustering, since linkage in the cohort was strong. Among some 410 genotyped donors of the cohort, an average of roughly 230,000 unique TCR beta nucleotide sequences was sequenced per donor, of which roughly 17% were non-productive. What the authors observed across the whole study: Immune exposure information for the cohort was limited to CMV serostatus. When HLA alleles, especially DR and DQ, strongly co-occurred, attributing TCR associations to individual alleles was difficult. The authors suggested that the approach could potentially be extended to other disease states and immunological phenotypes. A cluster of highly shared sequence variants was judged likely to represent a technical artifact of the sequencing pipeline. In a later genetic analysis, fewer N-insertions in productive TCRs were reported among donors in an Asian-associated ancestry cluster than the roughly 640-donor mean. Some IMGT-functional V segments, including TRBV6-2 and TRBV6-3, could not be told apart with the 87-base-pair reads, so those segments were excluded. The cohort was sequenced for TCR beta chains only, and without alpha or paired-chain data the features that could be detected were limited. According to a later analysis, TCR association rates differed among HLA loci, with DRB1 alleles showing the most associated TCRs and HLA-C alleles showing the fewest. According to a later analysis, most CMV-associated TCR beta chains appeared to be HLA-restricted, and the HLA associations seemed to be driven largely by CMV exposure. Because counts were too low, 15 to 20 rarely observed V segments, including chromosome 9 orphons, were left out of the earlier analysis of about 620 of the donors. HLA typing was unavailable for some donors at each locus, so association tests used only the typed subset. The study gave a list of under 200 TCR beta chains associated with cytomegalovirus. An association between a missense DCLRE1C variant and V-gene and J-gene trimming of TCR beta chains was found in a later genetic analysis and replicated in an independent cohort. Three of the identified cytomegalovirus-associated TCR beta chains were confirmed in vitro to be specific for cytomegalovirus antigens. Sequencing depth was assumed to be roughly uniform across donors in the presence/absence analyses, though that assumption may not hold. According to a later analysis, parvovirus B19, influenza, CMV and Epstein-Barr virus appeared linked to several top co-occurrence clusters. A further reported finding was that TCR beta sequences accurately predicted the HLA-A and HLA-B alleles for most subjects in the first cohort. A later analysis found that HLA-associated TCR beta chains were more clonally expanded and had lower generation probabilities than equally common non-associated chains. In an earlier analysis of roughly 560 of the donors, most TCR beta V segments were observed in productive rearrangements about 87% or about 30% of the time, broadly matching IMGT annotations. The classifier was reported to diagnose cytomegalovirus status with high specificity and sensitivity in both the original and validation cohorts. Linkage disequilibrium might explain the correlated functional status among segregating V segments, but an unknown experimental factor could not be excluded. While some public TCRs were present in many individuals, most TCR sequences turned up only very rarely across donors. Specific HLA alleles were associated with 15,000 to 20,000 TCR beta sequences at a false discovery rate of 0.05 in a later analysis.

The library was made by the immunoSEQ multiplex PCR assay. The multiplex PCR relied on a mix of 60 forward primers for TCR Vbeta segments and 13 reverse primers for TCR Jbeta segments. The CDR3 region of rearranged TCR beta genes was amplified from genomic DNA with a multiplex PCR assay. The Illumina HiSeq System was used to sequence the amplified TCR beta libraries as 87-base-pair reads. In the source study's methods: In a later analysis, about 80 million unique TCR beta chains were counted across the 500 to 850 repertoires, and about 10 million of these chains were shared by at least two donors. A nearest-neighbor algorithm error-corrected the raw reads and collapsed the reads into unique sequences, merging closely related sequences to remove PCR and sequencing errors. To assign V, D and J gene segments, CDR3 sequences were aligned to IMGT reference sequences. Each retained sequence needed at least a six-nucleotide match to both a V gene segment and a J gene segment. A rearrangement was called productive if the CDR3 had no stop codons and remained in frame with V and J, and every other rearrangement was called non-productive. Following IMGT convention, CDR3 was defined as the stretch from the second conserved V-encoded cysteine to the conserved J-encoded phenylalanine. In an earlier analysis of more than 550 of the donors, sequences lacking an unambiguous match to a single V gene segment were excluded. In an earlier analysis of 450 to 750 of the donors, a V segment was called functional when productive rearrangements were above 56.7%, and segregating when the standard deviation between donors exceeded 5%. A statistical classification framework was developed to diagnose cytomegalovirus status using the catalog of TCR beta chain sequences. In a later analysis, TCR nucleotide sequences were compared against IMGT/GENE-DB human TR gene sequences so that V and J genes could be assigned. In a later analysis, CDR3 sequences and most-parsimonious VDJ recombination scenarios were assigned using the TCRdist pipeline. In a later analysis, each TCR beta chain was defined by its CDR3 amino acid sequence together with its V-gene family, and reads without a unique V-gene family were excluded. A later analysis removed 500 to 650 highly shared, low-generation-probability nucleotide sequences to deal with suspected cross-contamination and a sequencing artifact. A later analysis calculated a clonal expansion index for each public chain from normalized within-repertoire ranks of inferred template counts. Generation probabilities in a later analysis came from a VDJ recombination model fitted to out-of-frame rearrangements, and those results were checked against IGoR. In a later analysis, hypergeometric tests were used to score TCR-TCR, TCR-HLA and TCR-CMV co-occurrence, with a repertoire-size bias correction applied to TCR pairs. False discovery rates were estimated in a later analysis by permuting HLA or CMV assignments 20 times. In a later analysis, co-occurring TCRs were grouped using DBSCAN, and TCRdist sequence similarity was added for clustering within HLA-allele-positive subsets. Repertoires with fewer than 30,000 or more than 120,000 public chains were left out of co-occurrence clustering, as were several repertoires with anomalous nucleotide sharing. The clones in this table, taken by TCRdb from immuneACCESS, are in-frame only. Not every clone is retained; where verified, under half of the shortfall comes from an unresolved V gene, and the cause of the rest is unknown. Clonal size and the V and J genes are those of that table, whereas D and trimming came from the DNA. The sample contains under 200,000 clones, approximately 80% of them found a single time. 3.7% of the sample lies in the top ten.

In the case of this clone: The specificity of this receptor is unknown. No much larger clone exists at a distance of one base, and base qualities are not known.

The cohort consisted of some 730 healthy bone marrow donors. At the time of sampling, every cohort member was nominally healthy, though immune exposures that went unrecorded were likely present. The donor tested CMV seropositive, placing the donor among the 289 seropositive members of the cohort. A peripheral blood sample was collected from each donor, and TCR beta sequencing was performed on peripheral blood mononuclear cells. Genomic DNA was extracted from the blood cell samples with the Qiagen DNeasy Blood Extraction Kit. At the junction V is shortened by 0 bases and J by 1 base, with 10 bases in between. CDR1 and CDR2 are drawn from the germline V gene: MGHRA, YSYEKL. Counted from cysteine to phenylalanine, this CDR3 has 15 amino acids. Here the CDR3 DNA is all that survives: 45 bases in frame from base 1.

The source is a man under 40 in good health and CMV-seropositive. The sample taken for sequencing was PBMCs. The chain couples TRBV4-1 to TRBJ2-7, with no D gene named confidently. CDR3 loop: CASSQEGGLSYEQYF. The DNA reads TGCGCCAGCAGCCAAGAAGGCGGATTGTCCTACGAGCAGTACTTC.